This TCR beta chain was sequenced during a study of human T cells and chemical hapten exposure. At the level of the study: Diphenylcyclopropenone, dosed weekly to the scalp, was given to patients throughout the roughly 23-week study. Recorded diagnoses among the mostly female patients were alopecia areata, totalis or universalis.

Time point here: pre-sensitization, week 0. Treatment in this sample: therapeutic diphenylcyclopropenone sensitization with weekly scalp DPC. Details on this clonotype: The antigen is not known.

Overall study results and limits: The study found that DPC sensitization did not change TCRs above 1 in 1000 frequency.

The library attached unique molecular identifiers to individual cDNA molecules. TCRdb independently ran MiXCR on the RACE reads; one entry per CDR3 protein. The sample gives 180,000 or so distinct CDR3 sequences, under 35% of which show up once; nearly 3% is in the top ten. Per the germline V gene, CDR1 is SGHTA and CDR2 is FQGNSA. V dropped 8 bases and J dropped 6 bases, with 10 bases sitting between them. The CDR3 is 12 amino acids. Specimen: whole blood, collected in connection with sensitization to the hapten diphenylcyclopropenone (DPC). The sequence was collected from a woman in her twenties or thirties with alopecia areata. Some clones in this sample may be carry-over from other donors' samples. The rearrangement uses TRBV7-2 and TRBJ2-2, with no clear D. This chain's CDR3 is CASVLSPGELFF. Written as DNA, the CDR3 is TGTGCCAGCGTCCTTAGCCCCGGGGAGCTGTTTTTT.